Following are 5 T cell receptor beta chains from one sample sequenced in a study of OX40 agonist ivuxolimab in advanced cancers. Measured with immunoSEQ multiplex PCR; TCRdb has only the in-frame clones, and not every one. The top ten hold roughly 9.4% of the sample, which has about 86,000 clones, 75% to 95% seen once. This specimen was CD4+ or CD8+ T cells sorted from blood, taken in a trial of the OX40 agonist ivuxolimab. The receptor source for this set is an adult with an advanced solid tumor such as melanoma, head and neck, liver or kidney cancer.

As DNA, the CDR3 is TGTGCCAGCAGCGACCCGACCCCGGGACTAGCGGGTATGGCGAAAGGTTGGCAGTACTTC. Translating it yields CASSDPTPGLAGMAKGWQYF. The chain uses TRBV7-6 and TRBJ2-7, with TRBD2 matching over 12 bases. CDR3 length: 20 residues. Germline CDR1 and CDR2: SGHVS and FNYEAQ. With 5 bases clipped from V and 9 bases from J, the junction kept 26 bases outside the gene matches.

This chain connects TRBV7-3 to TRBJ1-1, with D maybe TRBD1 (5 bases). There are 15 residues in the CDR3. The germline V gene has CDR1 SGHTA and CDR2 FQGTGA. V was shortened by 5 bases and J by 0 bases, with 13 bases between the two germline ends. CDR3 amino acids: CASSPQGGMNTEAFF. The CDR3 DNA is TGTGCCAGCAGCCCCCAGGGTGGCATGAACACTGAAGCTTTCTTT.

The CDR3 loop reads CASRLAGAGANVLTF. In nucleotides, the CDR3 is TGTGCCAGCAGGCTAGCGGGAGCGGGGGCCAACGTCCTGACTTTC. The chain uses TRBV6-5 and TRBJ2-6; TRBD2 aligns across 10 bases. After removal of 6 bases from V and 4 bases from J, the junction contained 3 bases not matched to a gene. CDR3 length: 15 amino acids. CDR1 and CDR2 (germline): MNHEY, SVGAGI.

This clone was observed a few times. The chain recombines TRBV20-1 with TRBJ2-1; D is perhaps TRBD2 (6 bases). There are 11 residues in the CDR3. V gave up 2 bases and J gave up 7 bases, with 6 bases separating them. Germline V gene sequence: CDR1 DFQATT, CDR2 SNEGSKA (reference sequence). The chain's CDR3 is CSARLANEQFF. The DNA for the CDR3 is TGCAGTGCTAGACTAGCGAATGAGCAGTTCTTC.

The sample holds a few counts of this clone. This rearrangement joins TRBV7-9 to TRBJ2-7; D gene uncertain. The V and J ends lost 4 bases and 6 bases respectively, with 10 bases between them. The CDR3 sequence is 12 residues long. Germline loops: CDR1 SEHNR, CDR2 FQNEAQ (reference sequence). The DNA for the CDR3 is TGTGCCAGCAGCTCCTCGGGCCGCGAGCAGTACTTC. It translates to CASSSSGREQYF.